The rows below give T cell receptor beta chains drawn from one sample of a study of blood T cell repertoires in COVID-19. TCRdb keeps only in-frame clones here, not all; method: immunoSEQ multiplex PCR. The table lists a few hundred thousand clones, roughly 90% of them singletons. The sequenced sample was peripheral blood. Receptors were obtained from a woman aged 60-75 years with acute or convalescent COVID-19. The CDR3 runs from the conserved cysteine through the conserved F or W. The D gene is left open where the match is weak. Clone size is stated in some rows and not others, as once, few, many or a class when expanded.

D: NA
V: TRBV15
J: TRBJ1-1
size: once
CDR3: CATSRDSTATEAFF
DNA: TGTGCCACCAGCAGAGATTCTACCGCGACTGAAGCTTTCTTT

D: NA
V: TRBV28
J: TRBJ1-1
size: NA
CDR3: CASSNPKQAHTEAFF
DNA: TGTGCCAGCAGCAATCCCAAGCAAGCCCACACTGAAGCTTTCTTT

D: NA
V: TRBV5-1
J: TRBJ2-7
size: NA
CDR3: CASSLGAGYEQYF
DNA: TGCGCCAGCAGCTTGGGGGCAGGGTACGAGCAGTACTTC

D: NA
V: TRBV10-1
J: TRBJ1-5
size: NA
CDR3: CASRGWGDNQPQHF
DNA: TGCGCCAGCAGGGGGTGGGGGGACAATCAGCCCCAGCATTTT

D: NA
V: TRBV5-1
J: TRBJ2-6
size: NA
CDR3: CASSLRGNLGTNVLTF
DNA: TGCGCCAGCAGCTTGCGAGGGAATCTGGGGACCAACGTCCTGACTTTC

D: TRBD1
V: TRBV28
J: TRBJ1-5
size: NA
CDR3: CASSPYGTGDSQPQHF
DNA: TGTGCCAGCAGTCCGTACGGGACAGGGGATAGTCAGCCCCAGCATTTT

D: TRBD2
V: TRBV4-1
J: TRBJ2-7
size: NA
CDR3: CASSPSLAEAYEQYF
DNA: TGCGCCAGCAGCCCATCGCTAGCGGAGGCCTACGAGCAGTACTTC

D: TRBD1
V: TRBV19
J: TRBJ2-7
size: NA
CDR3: CASSPGQGGVYEQYF
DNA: TGTGCCAGTAGTCCCGGACAGGGGGGAGTCTACGAGCAGTACTTC

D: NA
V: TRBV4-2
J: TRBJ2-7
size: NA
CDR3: CASSQEGQGFYEQYF
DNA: TGTGCCAGCAGCCAAGAGGGGCAGGGGTTCTACGAGCAGTACTTC

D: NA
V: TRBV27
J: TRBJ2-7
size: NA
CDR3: CASSLSVLPTYEQYF
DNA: TGTGCCAGCAGTTTATCGGTACTTCCAACCTACGAGCAGTACTTC

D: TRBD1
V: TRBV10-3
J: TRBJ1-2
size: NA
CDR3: CAISGQGVGDNGYTF
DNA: TGTGCCATCAGTGGCCAGGGGGTGGGGGATAACGGCTACACCTTC

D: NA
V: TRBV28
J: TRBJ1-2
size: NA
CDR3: CASSPRLLGYTF
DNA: TGTGCCAGCAGCCCAAGACTCCTAGGCTACACCTTC

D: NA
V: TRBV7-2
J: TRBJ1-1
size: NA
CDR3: CASSLSGARNTEAFF
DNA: TGTGCCAGCAGCTTATCAGGGGCAAGGAACACTGAAGCTTTCTTT

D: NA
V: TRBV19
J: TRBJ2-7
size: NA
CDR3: CASSLDRTNYEQYF
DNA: TGTGCCAGTAGTCTAGACAGGACAAACTACGAGCAGTACTTC

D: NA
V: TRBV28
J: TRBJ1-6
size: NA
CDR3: CASSLAGPLSFYSPLHF
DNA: TGTGCCAGCAGTTTGGCTGGGCCCCTATCTTTCTATTCACCCCTCCACTTT

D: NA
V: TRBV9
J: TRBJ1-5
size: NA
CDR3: CASSRASDQPQHF
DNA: TGTGCCAGCAGCCGCGCCTCGGATCAGCCCCAGCATTTT

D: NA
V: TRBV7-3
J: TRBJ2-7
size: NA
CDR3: CASSTLTPYEQYF
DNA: TGTGCCAGCAGCACGTTAACTCCCTACGAGCAGTACTTC